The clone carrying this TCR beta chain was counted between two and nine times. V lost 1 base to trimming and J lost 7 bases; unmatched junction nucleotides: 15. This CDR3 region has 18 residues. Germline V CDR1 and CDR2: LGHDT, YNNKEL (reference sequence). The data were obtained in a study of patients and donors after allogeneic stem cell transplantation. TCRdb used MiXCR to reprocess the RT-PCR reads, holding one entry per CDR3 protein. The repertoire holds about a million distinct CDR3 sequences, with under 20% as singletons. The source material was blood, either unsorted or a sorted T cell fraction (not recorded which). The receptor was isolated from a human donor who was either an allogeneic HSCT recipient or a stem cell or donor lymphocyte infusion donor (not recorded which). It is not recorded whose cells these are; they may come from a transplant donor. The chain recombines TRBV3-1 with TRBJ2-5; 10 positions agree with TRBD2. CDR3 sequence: CASSQVGGSGRARGTQYF. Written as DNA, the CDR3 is TGTGCCAGCAGCCAAGTAGGGGGCAGCGGGAGGGCCCGAGGGACCCAGTACTTC.